This T cell receptor (beta chain) was captured by sequencing in a study of cytomegalovirus exposure and HLA in healthy donors. Of note for this clone: Its antigen is unknown.

Likely unrecorded immune exposures existed in these nominally healthy donors. Study-wide results and limits: Some V segments, TRBV6-2 and TRBV6-3 among them, were indistinguishable and were therefore excluded.

The PCR was carried out with 60 Vbeta primers and 13 Jbeta primers. Profiling relied on immunoSEQ multiplex PCR, and the TCRdb table lists in-frame clones only, not all of them. The sample contains 150,000 or so clones, 75% to 80% of which appear only once. The V gene lost 3 bases and the J gene lost 4 bases, with 11 bases spanning the gap. The germline CDR1 and CDR2 sequences are MGHRA and YSYEKL. The CDR3 extends over 14 amino acids. The sequenced material came from PBMCs. This TCR was recovered from a female donor in good health and CMV-seronegative. The chain joins TRBV4-1 to TRBJ2-3, with D possibly TRBD1 on 6 matching bases. This CDR3 reads CASSQQQGPDTQYF. For the CDR3, the DNA is TGCGCCAGCAGCCAGCAACAGGGCCCAGATACGCAGTATTTT.